This T cell receptor beta chain originates from a study of OX40 agonist ivuxolimab in advanced cancers. Sequenced by immunoSEQ multiplex PCR; TCRdb stores in-frame clones only, minus some. The sample includes 6,500 to 8,000 clones, approximately 84% of them seen just once. General observations from the study: Expanded clones tended on average to be more numerous among CD8+ T cells than CD4+. The CD4+ and CD8+ T cells in the blood had expanded clonally by week 6 at 0.1 to 3.0 mg/kg.

On cycle 4 day 1 and cycle 7 day 1, as well as at baseline, blood was sampled. Trimming stripped 5 bases from V and 0 bases from J, with 11 bases between. The germline V gene encodes CDR1 MNHGY and CDR2 SAAAGT. The CDR3 runs 15 residues. Concerning this clone itself: Its matching antigen is unknown.

Sample: CD4+ or CD8+ T cells sorted from blood, taken in a trial of the OX40 agonist ivuxolimab. The chain recombines TRBV6-8 with TRBJ1-3; D not resolved. The source of this sequence is an adult with an advanced solid tumor such as melanoma, head and neck, liver or kidney cancer. In DNA, the CDR3 is TGTGCCAGCAGTCAGCGGACGGCCTCTGGAAACACCATATATTTT. Translating it yields CASSQRTASGNTIYF.